The 18 T cell receptor beta chains given below trace back to one sample, sequenced in a study of molecular identifiers for immune sequencing clone quantification. Each CDR3 protein gets one entry after TCRdb re-called the PCR reads with MiXCR. The sample lists about 640,000 distinct CDR3 sequences, less than 20% occurring once. The sequenced material came from naive CD8+ T cells from blood, with Jurkat cell RNA spiked in. Subset denoted: FACS-sorted CD8+CD4-CCR7+CD45RA+ naive T cells. Source of these receptors: a human donor in good health. Some libraries in this study had Jurkat cell RNA spiked in.

This clonotype was seen repeatedly, ten times or more. The J gene is TRBJ2-7, the V gene TRBV7-9, with D perhaps being TRBD1 or TRBD2 (5 bases each). The CDR3 runs to 13 residues. The V gene lost 5 bases and the J gene lost 7 bases, with 15 bases spanning the gap. Germline CDR1 and CDR2: SEHNR and FQNEAQ (reference sequence). For the CDR3, the DNA is TGTGCCAGCAGCCAGGTGGGGGTGCCTGAGCAGTACTTC. This gives the protein CASSQVGVPEQYF. The whole variable domain, remainder taken from reference TRBV7-9 and TRBJ2-7, is DTGVSQNPRHKITKRGQNVTFRCDPISEHNRLYWYRQTLGQGPEFLTYFQNEAQLEKSRLLSDRFSAERPKGSFSTLEIQRTEQGDSAMYLCASSQVGVPEQYFGPGTRLTVT.

This clonotype was found many times. The chain uses TRBV12-3 or TRBV12-4 and TRBJ2-7; 10 nucleotides agree with TRBD1. Losses at the gene ends were 5 bases for V and 4 bases for J; bases not matched to a gene: 8. The CDR3 contains 15 residues. The CDR3 nucleotides read TGTGCCAGCAGTCCGACGACAGGGGGCTTGTACGAGCAGTACTTC. Amino acids: CASSPTTGGLYEQYF.

The rearrangement joins TRBV19 to TRBJ2-7, with TRBD1 identical over 8 bases. Germline values: CDR1 LNHDA, CDR2 SQIVND (reference sequence). The CDR3 has 14 residues. V lost 4 bases and J lost 4; bases outside the gene matches: 6. The CDR3, as DNA: TGTGCCAGTAGTAGGGACAGGAGAACTTACGAGCAGTACTTC. It specifies CASSRDRRTYEQYF. The entire variable domain, with the rest obtained from reference TRBV19 and TRBJ2-7, is as follows: DGGITQSPKYLFRKEGQNVTLSCEQNLNHDAMYWYRQDPGQGLRLIYYSQIVNDFQKGDIAEGYSVSREKKESFPLTVTSAQKNPTAFYLCASSRDRRTYEQYFGPGTRLTVT.

Note on this clonotype: This may arise from a read error, as a much more abundant clone is one base away. The DNA for the CDR3 is TGTGCCAGCAGAGAGACCGGGTCTTCCGGGGAGCTGTTTTTT. Its translation: CASRETGSSGELFF. This chain links TRBV27 with TRBJ2-2, with no clear D. Germline CDR1 is MNHEY and CDR2 is SMNVEV (reference sequence). The CDR3 spans 14 residues. Trimming took 6 bases from V and 6 from J, leaving 14 bases between them.

This clonotype has at least ten counts. The chain has TRBV7-6 and TRBJ2-5; unclear D gene. Germline V CDR1 and CDR2: SGHVS, FNYEAQ. The CDR3 is 14 amino acids. V gave up 1 base and J gave up 5 bases, with 11 bases separating them. The CDR3 protein is CASSLVASRETQYF. In nucleotides, the CDR3 is TGTGCCAGCAGCTTAGTAGCCAGCCGGGAGACCCAGTACTTC.

Note on this clonotype: This may be a read error, as it is one base from a much larger clone. The chain has TRBV28 and TRBJ1-6, with D unclear. Looked up from germline, CDR1 is MDHEN and CDR2 is SYDVKM. Trimming left V 5 bases short and J 17 bases short, with 16 bases between. The CDR3 spans 12 residues. This chain's CDR3 is CASSPHLIPFHF. CDR3 sequence (DNA): TGTGCCAGCAGTCCGCACCTCATTCCCTTCCACTTT.

This clonotype has more than one count but fewer than ten. The chain carries TRBV20-1 and TRBJ2-1; a possible D gene is TRBD2 (6 bases). The germline V gene has CDR1 DFQATT and CDR2 SNEGSKA (reference sequence). This CDR3 is built from 16 residues. The V end was cut by 6 bases, the J end by 7 bases, with 25 bases between. This chain's CDR3 is CSAKQPTGVTMNEQFF. The CDR3 DNA sequence: TGCAGTGCGAAACAACCTACGGGAGTTACTATGAATGAGCAGTTCTTC.

Ten or more counts support this clonotype. The chain links TRBV6-6 to TRBJ2-3; TRBD1 matches 7 bases. Germline trimming cut 6 bases from V and 4 bases from J; bases unmatched to any gene: 7. The CDR3 covers 14 residues. CDR1 and CDR2 (germline): MNHNY, SVGAGI (reference sequence). For the CDR3, the DNA is TGTGCCAGCAGCCCGACAGGGCTTGCAGATACGCAGTATTTT. Its translation is CASSPTGLADTQYF.

The J gene is TRBJ1-1, the V gene TRBV5-6, with 7 bases that match TRBD1. Per germline, CDR1 SGHDT and CDR2 YYEEEE. The junction had 10 bases not matched to a gene; V was cut back by 4 bases and J by 1 base. The length of the CDR3 is 16 residues. The CDR3 loop reads CASSIINDRENTEAFF. CDR3 sequence (DNA): TGTGCCAGCAGCATAATAAATGACAGGGAGAACACTGAAGCTTTCTTT.

This clonotype was seen more than once but under ten times. This chain connects TRBV28 to TRBJ2-7, with 7 bases aligning to TRBD1. Trimming at V came to 6 bases and at J to 0 bases, leaving 8 bases not matched to a gene. Germline lookup yields CDR1 MDHEN and CDR2 SYDVKM. The CDR3 sequence is 15 residues long. For the CDR3, the DNA is TGTGCCAGCAGACCCCAGGGGGTGAGCTCCTACGAGCAGTACTTC. Translating it yields CASRPQGVSSYEQYF.

This clonotype was seen ten or more times. CDR3 amino acids: CASSFGTGFENTEAFF. In nucleotides, the CDR3 is TGTGCCAGCAGCTTCGGGACAGGGTTTGAGAACACTGAAGCTTTCTTT. The chain combines TRBV7-6 with TRBJ1-1, with 9 bases matching TRBD1. The V gene end was trimmed by 3 bases and the J gene end by 1 base; junction bases not matched to a gene: 6. CDR3 length: 16 amino acids. From germline, CDR1 is SGHVS and CDR2 FNYEAQ. Looking up the rest from reference TRBV7-6 and TRBJ1-1 gives the full variable domain: GAGVSQSPRYKVTKRGQDVALRCDPISGHVSLYWYRQALGQGPEFLTYFNYEAQQDKSGLPNDRFSAERPEGSISTLTIQRTEQRDSAMYRCASSFGTGFENTEAFFGQGTRLTVV.

This clonotype was seen many times. CDR3 nucleotides: TGCGCCAGCCGCCTTGGACTAGGGGGACCCATGAACACTGAAGCTTTCTTT. It yields the protein CASRLGLGGPMNTEAFF. The gene calls are TRBV4-3 and TRBJ1-1, with a tentative D call TRBD1 (6 bases). Germline V gene sequence: CDR1 LGHNA, CDR2 YSLEER. Deletions cut 8 bases from V and 0 bases from J, with 22 bases between. This CDR3 has 17 residues.

A remark on this clonotype: This sequence may be a read error, since a much larger clone differs from it by one base. The genes are TRBV29-1 and TRBJ1-4, with D perhaps matching TRBD1 (5 bases). The germline CDR1 and CDR2 sequences are SQVTM and ANQGSEA. CDR3 length: 14 amino acids. For the CDR3, the DNA is TGCAGCGTTGAACCCCAGGGTCCTAATGAAAAACTGTCTTTT. Translating it yields CSVEPQGPNEKLSF.

This clonotype was counted ten times or more. V is TRBV7-9 and J is TRBJ1-1; 10 bases line up with TRBD1. Germline-derived CDR1 and CDR2 are SEHNR and FQNEAQ (reference sequence). This CDR3 region has 15 residues. V lost 3 bases to trimming and J lost 11 bases; unmatched junction nucleotides: 12. The CDR3 spells CASSFPGTGVLGAFF. The CDR3 DNA reads as TGTGCCAGCAGCTTCCCCGGGACAGGGGTTTTAGGCGCTTTCTTT.

V and J are TRBV15 and TRBJ1-1, with D unclear. Germline V gene data show CDR1 as LNHNV and CDR2 as YYDKDF (reference sequence). This CDR3 comprises 13 residues. V was shortened by 0 bases and J by 3 bases, with 5 bases between the two germline ends. The CDR3 sequence is CATSRDVDTEAFF. DNA of the CDR3: TGTGCCACCAGCAGAGATGTGGACACTGAAGCTTTCTTT.

This clonotype was detected many times. This chain uses TRBV5-8 with TRBJ2-1, with TRBD1 as a possible D gene (5 bases). Germline V lookup: CDR1 SGHTS, CDR2 YDEGEE. This CDR3 spans 15 amino acids. Trimming shortened V by 7 bases and J by 4 bases, and 18 bases separated the two germline ends. CDR3 sequence (DNA): TGTGCCAGCCCCTTGGAGCCGGACATTTACAATGAGCAGTTCTTC. This encodes CASPLEPDIYNEQFF.

The table lists this clonotype with many counts. V is TRBV12-3 or TRBV12-4 and J is TRBJ1-5; possible D gene TRBD1, 5 bases. The V end lost 3 bases, the J end lost 4 bases, and 10 bases lay between the germline ends. CDR3 length: 14 residues. This chain's CDR3 is CASSFWQGNQPQHF. The CDR3 nucleotides are TGTGCCAGCAGTTTCTGGCAGGGTAATCAGCCCCAGCATTTT.

The table lists this clonotype with many counts. The chain has TRBV14 and TRBJ1-1; TRBD1 matches 9 bases. The CDR3 loop spans 16 amino acids. Germline V CDR1 and CDR2: SGHDN, FVKESK. With V trimmed by 0 bases and J by 3 bases, 5 bases remained unmatched. The CDR3 reads CASSQEQQGAYTEAFF. CDR3 coding DNA: TGTGCCAGCAGCCAAGAACAACAGGGGGCGTACACTGAAGCTTTCTTT.